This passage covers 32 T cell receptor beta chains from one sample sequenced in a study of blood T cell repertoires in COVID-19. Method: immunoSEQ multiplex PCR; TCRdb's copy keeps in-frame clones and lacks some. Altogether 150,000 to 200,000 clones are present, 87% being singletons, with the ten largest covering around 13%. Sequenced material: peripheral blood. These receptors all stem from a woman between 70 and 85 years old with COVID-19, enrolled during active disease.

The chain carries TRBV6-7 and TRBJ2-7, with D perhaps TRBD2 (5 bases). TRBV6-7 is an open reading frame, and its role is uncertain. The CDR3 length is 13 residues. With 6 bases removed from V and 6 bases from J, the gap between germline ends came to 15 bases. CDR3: CASRNTRSREQYF. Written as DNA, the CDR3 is TGTGCCAGCAGAAATACTAGGAGCCGCGAGCAGTACTTC.

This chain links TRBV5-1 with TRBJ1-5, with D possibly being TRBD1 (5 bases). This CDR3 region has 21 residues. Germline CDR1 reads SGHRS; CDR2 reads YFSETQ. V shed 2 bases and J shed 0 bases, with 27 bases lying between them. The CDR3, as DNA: TGCGCCAGCAGCTTCATCCTTGGAAAAATCATAGACAGACATAGCAATCAGCCCCAGCATTTT. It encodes CASSFILGKIIDRHSNQPQHF.

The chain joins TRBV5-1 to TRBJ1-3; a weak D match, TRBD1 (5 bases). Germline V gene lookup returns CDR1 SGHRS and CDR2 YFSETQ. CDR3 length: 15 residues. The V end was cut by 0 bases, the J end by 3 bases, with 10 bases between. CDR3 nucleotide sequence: TGCGCCAGCAGCTTGGTGGGGGGAAATGGAAACACCATATATTTT. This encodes CASSLVGGNGNTIYF.

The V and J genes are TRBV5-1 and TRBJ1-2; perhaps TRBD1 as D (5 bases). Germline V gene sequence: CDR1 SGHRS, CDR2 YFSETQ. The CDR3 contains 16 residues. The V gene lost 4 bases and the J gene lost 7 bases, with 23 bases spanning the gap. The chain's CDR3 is CASSRERGRYLGGYTF. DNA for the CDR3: TGCGCCAGCAGCCGCGAGCGGGGCAGGTACCTTGGTGGCTACACCTTC.

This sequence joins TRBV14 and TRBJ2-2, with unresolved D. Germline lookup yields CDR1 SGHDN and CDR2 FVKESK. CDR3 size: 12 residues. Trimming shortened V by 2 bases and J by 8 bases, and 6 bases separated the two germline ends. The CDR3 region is CASSQNLGELFF. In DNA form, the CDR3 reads TGTGCCAGCAGCCAAAATCTAGGGGAGCTGTTTTTT.

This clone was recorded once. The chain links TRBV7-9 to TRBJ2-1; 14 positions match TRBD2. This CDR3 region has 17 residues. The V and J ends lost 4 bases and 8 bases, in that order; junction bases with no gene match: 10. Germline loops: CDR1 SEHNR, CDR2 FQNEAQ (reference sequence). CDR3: CASSSGLAGAITDEQFF. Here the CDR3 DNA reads TGTGCCAGCAGCTCGGGACTAGCGGGAGCGATAACGGATGAGCAGTTCTTC.

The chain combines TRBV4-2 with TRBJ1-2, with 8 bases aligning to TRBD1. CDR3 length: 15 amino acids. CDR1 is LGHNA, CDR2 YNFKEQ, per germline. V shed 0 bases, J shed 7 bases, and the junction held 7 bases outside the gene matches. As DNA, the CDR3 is TGTGCCAGCAGCCAAGAAGGGACAGGTTTAGGTGGCTACACCTTC. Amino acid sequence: CASSQEGTGLGGYTF.

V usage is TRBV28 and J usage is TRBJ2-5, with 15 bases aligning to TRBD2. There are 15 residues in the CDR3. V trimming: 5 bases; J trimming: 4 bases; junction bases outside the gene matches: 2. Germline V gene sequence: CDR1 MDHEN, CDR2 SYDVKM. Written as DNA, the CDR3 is TGTGCCAGCAGTCAGGGACTAGCGGGAGGAGAGACCCAGTACTTC. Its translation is CASSQGLAGGETQYF.

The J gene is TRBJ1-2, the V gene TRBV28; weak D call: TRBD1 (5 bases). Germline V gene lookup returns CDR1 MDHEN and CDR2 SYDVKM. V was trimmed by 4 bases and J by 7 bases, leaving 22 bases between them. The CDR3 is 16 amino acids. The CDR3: CASSYVEGLAGSGYTF. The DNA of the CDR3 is TGTGCCAGCAGTTATGTAGAGGGACTGGCGGGATCTGGCTACACCTTC.

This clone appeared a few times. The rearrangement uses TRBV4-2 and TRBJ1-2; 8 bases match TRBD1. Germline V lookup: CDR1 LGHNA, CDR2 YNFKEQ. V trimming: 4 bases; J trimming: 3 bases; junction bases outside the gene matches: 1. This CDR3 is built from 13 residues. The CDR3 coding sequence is TGTGCCAGCAGCCCGGGACAGGACTATGGCTACACCTTC. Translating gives CASSPGQDYGYTF.

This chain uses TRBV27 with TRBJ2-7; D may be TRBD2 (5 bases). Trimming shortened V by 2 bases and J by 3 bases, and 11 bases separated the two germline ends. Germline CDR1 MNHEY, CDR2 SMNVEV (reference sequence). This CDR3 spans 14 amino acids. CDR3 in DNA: TGTGCCAGCAGTTTAAACGGGAAGGTCTACGAGCAGTACTTC. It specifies CASSLNGKVYEQYF.

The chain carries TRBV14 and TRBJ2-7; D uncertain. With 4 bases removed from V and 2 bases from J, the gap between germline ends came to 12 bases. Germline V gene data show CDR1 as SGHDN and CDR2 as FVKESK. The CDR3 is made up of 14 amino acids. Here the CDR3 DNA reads TGTGCCAGCAGCCGATCGGTAGTAACCTACGAGCAGTACTTC. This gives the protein CASSRSVVTYEQYF.

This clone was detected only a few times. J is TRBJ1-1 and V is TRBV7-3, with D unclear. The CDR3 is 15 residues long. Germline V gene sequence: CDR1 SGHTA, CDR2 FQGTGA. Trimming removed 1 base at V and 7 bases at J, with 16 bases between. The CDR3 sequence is CASSLNVGGIGEAFF. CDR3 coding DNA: TGTGCCAGCAGCTTAAATGTAGGAGGGATCGGTGAAGCTTTCTTT.

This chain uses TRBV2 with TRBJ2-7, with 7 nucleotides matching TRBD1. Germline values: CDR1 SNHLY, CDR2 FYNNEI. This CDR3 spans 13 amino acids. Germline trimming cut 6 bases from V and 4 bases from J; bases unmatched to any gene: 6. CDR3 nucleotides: TGTGCCAGCAGAGTTGGACAGGTGTACGAGCAGTACTTC. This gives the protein CASRVGQVYEQYF.

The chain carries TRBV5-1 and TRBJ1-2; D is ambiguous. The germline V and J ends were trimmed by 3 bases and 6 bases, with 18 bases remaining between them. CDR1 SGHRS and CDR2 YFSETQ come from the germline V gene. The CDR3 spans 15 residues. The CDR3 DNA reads TGCGCCAGCAGCTCCGGAGACCACAACGCGCATGGCTACACCTTC. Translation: CASSSGDHNAHGYTF.

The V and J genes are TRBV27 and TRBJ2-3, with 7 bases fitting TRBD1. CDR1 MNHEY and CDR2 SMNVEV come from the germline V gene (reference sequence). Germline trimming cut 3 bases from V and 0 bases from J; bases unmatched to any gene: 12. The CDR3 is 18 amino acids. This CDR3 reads CASSFLGVEGASTDTQYF. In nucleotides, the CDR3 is TGTGCCAGCAGTTTCCTTGGGGTCGAGGGGGCAAGCACAGATACGCAGTATTTT.

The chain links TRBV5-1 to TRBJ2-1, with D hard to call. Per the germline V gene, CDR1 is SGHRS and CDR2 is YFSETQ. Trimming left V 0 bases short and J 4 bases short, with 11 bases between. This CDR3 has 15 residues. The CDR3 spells CASSLDPSTYNEQFF. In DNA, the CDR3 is TGCGCCAGCAGCTTGGACCCTAGTACGTACAATGAGCAGTTCTTC.

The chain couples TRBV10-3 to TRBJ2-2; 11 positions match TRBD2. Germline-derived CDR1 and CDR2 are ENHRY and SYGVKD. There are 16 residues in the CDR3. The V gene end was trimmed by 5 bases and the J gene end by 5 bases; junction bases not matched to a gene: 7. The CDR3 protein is CAISLLAGGLTGELFF. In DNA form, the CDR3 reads TGTGCCATCAGTCTCCTAGCGGGAGGTTTAACCGGGGAGCTGTTTTTT.

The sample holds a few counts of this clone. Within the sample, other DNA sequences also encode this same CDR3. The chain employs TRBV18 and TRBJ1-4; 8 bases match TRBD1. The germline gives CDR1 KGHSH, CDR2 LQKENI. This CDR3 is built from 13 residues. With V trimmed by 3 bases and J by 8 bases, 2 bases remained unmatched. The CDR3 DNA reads TGTGCCAGCTCACCCGGACAGGGAGAAAAACTGTTTTTT. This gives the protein CASSPGQGEKLFF. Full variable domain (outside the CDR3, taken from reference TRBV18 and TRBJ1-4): NAGVMQNPRHLVRRRGQEARLRCSPMKGHSHVYWYRQLPEEGLKFMVYLQKENIIDESGMPKERFSAEFPKEGPSILRIQQVVRGDSAAYFCASSPGQGEKLFFGSGTQLSVL.

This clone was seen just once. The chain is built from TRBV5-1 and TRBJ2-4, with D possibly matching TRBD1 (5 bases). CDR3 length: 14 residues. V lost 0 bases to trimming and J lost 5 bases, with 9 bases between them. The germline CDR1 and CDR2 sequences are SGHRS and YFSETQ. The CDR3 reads CASSLGGRENIQYF. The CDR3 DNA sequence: TGCGCCAGCAGCTTGGGTGGCAGGGAAAACATTCAGTACTTC.

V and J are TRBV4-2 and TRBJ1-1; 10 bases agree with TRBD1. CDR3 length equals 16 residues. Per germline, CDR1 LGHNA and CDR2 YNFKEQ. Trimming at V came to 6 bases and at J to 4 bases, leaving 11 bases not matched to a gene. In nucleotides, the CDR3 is TGTGCCAGCAGTTACGGAGCCCGACAGGGGGCCACTGAAGCTTTCTTT. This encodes CASSYGARQGATEAFF.

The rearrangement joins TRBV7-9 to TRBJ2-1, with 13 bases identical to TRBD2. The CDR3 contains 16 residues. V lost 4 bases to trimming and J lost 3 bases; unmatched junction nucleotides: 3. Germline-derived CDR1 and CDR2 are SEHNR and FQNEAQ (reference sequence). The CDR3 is CASSSTSGRYYNEQFF. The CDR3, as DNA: TGTGCCAGCAGCTCGACTAGCGGGAGGTACTACAATGAGCAGTTCTTC.

CDR3: CSVAGGARRTSGYEQYF. CDR3 DNA: TGCAGCGTTGCGGGGGGGGCCCGGCGAACTAGCGGTTACGAGCAGTACTTC. V gene TRBV29-1 combines with J gene TRBJ2-7; 8 bases agree with TRBD2. This CDR3 has 17 residues. Germline CDR1 SQVTM, CDR2 ANQGSEA. V gave up 4 bases and J gave up 4 bases; unmatched junction bases: 18.

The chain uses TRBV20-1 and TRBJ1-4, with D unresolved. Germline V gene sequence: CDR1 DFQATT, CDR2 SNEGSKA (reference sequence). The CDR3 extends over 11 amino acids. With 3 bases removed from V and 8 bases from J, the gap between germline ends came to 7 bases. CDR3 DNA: TGCAGTGCTAGGGCCGGGGAAAAACTGTTTTTT. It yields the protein CSARAGEKLFF.

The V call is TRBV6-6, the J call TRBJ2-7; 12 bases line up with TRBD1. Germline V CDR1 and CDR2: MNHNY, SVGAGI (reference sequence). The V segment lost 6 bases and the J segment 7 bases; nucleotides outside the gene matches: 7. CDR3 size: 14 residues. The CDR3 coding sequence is TGTGCCAGCAGAGGAGGGGACAGGGGGCCAGAGCAGTACTTC. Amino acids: CASRGGDRGPEQYF.

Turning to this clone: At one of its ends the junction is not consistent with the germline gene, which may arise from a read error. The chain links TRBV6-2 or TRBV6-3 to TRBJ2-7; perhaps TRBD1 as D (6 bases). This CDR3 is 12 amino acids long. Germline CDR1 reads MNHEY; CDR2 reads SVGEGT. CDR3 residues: CASSYPALDSHF. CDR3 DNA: TGTGCCAGCAGTTACCCCGCCTTGGACAGCCACTTC.

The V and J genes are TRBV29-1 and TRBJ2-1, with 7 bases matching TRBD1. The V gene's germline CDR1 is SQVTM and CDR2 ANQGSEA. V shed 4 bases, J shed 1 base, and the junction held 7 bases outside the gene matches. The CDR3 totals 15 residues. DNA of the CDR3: TGCAGCGTTGGACAGGGCATTAGTTCCTACAATGAGCAGTTCTTC. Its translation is CSVGQGISSYNEQFF.

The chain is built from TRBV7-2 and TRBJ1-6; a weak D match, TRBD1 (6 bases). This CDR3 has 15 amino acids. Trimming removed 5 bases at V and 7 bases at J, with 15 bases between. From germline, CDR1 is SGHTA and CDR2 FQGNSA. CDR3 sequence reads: CASSPAGTTNSPLHF. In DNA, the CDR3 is TGTGCCAGCAGCCCGGCCGGGACAACGAATTCACCCCTCCACTTT.

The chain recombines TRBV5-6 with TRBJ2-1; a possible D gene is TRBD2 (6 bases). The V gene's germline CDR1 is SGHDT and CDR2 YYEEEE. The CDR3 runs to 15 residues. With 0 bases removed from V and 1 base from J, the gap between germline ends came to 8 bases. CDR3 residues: CASSLAGSSYNEQFF. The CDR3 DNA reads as TGTGCCAGCAGCTTGGCCGGGAGTTCCTACAATGAGCAGTTCTTC. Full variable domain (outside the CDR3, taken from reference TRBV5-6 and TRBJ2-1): DAGVTQSPTHLIKTRGQQVTLRCSPKSGHDTVSWYQQALGQGPQFIFQYYEEEERQRGNFPDRFSGHQFPNYSSELNVNALLLGDSALYLCASSLAGSSYNEQFFGPGTRLTVL.

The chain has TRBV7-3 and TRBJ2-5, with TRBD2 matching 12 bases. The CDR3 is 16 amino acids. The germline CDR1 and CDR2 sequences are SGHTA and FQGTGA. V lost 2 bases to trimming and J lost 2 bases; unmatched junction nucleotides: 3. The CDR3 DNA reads TGTGCCAGCAGCTTACTAGCGGGAGGGGAACAAGAGACCCAGTACTTC. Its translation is CASSLLAGGEQETQYF.

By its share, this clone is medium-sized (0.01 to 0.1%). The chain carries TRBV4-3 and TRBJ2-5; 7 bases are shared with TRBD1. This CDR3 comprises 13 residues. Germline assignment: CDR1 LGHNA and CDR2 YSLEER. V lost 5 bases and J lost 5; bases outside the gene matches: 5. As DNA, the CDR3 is TGCGCCAGCAGCAGGACAGGCAGGGAGACCCAGTACTTC. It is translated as CASSRTGRETQYF.

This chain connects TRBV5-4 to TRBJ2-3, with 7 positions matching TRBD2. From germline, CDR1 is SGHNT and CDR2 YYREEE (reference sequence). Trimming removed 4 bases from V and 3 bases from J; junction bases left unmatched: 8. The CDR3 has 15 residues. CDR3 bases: TGTGCCAGCAGCCCCGGACTAGTTCGAACAGATACGCAGTATTTT. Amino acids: CASSPGLVRTDTQYF.